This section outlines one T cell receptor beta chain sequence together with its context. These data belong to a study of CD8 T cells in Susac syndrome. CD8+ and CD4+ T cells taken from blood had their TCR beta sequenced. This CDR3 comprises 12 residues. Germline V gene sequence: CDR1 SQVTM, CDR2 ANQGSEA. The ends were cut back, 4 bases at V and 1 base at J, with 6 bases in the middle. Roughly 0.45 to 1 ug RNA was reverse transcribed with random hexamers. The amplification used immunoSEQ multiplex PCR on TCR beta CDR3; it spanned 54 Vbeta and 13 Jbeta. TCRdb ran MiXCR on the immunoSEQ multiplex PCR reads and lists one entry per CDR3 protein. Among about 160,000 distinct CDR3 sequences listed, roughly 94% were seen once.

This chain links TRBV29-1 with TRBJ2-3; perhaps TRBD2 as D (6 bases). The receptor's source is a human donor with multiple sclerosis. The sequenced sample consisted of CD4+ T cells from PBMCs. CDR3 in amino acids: CSVGRGTDTQYF. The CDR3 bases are TGCAGCGTTGGGAGGGGCACAGATACGCAGTATTTT.